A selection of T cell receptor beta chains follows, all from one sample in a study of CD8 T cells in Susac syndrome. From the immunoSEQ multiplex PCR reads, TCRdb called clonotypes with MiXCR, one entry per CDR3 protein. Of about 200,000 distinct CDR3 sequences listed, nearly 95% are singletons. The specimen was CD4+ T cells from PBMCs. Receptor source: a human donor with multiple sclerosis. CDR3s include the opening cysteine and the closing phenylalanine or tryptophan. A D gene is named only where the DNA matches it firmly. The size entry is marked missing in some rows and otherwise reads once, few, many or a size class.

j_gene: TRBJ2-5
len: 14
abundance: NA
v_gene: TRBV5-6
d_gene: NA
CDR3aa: CASSLDLAEETQYF
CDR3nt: TGTGCCAGCAGCTTGGATTTAGCGGAAGAGACCCAGTACTTC

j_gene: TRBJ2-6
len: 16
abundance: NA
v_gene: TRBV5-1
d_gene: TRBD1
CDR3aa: CASSFGQGTGANVLTF
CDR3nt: TGCGCCAGCAGCTTTGGACAGGGAACCGGGGCCAACGTCCTGACTTTC

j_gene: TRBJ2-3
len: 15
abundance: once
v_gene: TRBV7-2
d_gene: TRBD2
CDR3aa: CASSFSGGLVDTQYF
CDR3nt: TGTGCCAGCAGCTTTTCGGGAGGATTGGTAGATACGCAGTATTTT

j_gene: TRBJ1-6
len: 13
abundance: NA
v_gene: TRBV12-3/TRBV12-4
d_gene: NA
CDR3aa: CASSLNLPSPLHF
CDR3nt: TGTGCCAGCAGTTTGAATTTGCCCTCACCCCTCCACTTT

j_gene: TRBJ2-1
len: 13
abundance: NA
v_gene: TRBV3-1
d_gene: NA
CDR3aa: CATSGPSHNEQFF
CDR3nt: TGTGCCACCTCGGGGCCTAGTCACAATGAGCAGTTCTTC

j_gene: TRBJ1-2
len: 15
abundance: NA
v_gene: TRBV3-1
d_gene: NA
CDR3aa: CASSPGETARRGYTF
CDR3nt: TGTGCCAGCAGTCCTGGGGAGACAGCCAGACGTGGCTACACCTTC

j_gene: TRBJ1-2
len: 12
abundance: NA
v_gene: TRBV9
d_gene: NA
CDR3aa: CASSVDNYGYTF
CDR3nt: TGTGCCAGCAGCGTGGACAACTATGGCTACACCTTC

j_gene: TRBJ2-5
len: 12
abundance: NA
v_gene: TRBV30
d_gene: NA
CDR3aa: CAWNAGPGAQYF
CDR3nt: TGTGCCTGGAACGCCGGTCCAGGGGCCCAGTACTTC

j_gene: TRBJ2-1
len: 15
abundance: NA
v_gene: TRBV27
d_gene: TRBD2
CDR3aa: CASGNSGGSYNEQFF
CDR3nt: TGTGCCAGCGGAAATAGCGGGGGTTCCTACAATGAGCAGTTCTTC

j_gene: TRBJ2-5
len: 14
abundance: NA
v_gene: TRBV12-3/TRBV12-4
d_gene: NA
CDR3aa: CASSPPGWGETQYF
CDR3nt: TGTGCCAGCAGTCCCCCGGGGTGGGGAGAGACCCAGTACTTC

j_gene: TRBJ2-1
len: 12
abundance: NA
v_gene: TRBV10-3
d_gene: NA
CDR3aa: CAIRGSYNEQFF
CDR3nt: TGTGCCATCAGGGGGTCCTACAATGAGCAGTTCTTC

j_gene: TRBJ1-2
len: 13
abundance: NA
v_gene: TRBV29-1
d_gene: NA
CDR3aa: CSVEGRETYGYTF
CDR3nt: TGCAGCGTTGAGGGCAGGGAGACCTATGGCTACACCTTC

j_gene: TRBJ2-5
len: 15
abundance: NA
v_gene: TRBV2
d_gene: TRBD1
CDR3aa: CASRPGTERRETQYF
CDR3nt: TGTGCCAGCCGCCCAGGGACAGAAAGACGAGAGACCCAGTACTTC

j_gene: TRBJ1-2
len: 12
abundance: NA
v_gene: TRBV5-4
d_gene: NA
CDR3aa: CASTSGPYGYTF
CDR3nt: TGTGCCAGTACTTCAGGCCCCTATGGCTACACCTTC

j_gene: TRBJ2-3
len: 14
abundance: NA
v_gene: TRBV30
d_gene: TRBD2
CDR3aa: CALTLALAGGAQYF
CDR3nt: TGTGCCCTCACCCTGGCACTAGCGGGAGGGGCGCAGTATTTT

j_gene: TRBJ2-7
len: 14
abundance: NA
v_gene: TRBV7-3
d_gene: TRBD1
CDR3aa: CASSLSGTGYEQYF
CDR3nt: TGTGCCAGCAGCTTGAGCGGGACAGGGTACGAGCAGTACTTC

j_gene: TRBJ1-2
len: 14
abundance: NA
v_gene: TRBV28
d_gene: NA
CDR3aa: CASNQEGANYGYTF
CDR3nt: TGTGCCAGCAATCAGGAAGGAGCTAACTATGGCTACACCTTC

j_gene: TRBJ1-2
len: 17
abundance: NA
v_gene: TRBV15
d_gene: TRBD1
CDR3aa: CATSRDLGGGSDYGYTF
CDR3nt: TGTGCCACCAGCAGAGATCTAGGAGGGGGCTCGGACTATGGCTACACCTTC

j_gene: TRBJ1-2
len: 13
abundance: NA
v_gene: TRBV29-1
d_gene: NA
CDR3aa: CSVRIRGIYGYTF
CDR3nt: TGCAGCGTAAGAATCCGAGGAATCTATGGCTACACCTTC

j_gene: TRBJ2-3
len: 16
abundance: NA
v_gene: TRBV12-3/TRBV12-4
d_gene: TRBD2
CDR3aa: CASSPRGLAGRDTQYF
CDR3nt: TGTGCCAGCAGCCCGAGGGGACTAGCGGGGCGAGATACGCAGTATTTT